What follows describes a single T cell receptor (beta chain). The TCR beta repertoire was assessed by survey-level immunoSEQ sequencing. The repertoire was sequenced with immunoSEQ multiplex PCR; TCRdb's copy has only in-frame clones and lacks some. The sample includes approximately 70,000 clones, roughly 95% of them seen just once. Trimming shortened V by 4 bases and J by 3 bases, and 14 bases separated the two germline ends. The CDR3 loop spans 14 amino acids. Per the germline V gene, CDR1 is SGDLS and CDR2 is YYNGEE. The rearrangement joins TRBV9 to TRBJ2-7; D is unresolved. This TCR came from a man aged 35-49 years with rheumatoid arthritis. Sequenced input: PBMCs. CDR3 amino acids: CASSPDPLDYEQYF. DNA for the CDR3: TGTGCCAGCAGCCCGGATCCCTTAGACTACGAGCAGTACTTC.